This TCR beta chain was identified in a study of tumor and adjacent non-tumor tissue in lung cancer. General study points: In normal lung, the top 100 clones were significantly more dominant than in tumor.

Regarding this clonotype: The antigen is unknown. It may be a read error: a sequence one base away is much more abundant.

This sample's RNA came from whole unsorted tissue. Three rounds of nested PCR, following a modified ARM-PCR protocol, produced the TCRbeta library. MiXCR, applied by TCRdb to the multiplex PCR reads, yields one record per CDR3 protein. The sample lists some 80,000 distinct CDR3 sequences; approximately 72% were seen once. Germline V gene data show CDR1 as PRHDT and CDR2 as FYEKMQ (reference sequence). CDR3 length: 17 residues. The specimen was lung tumor tissue. This TCR was sampled from a woman in her thirties or forties with non-small cell lung cancer. The chain couples TRBV13 to TRBJ2-3; perhaps TRBD2 as D (6 bases). CDR3 sequence: CASSPSTSSTHTDTLYF. CDR3 DNA sequence: TGTGCCAGCAGCCCGTCGACTAGTTCTACACACACAGATACGCTGTATTTT.